This T cell receptor beta chain emerged from a study of patients and donors after allogeneic stem cell transplantation. This CDR3 is 15 amino acids long. The junction had 3 bases not matched to a gene; V was cut back by 5 bases and J by 3 bases. TCRdb independently ran MiXCR on the RT-PCR reads; one entry per CDR3 protein. This table has 900,000 to 1,000,000 distinct CDR3 sequences, roughly 18% appearing once. Sequencing was carried out using blood, either unsorted or a sorted T cell fraction (not recorded which). The V and J genes are TRBV12-3 or TRBV12-4 and TRBJ2-5; TRBD2 aligns across 13 bases. The clonotype was recovered from a human donor who was either an allogeneic HSCT recipient or a stem cell or donor lymphocyte infusion donor (not recorded which). It is not recorded whose cells these are; they may come from a transplant donor. CDR3 sequence: CASSAGLAGEETQYF. The CDR3, as DNA: TGTGCCAGCAGTGCCGGACTAGCGGGGGAAGAGACCCAGTACTTC.